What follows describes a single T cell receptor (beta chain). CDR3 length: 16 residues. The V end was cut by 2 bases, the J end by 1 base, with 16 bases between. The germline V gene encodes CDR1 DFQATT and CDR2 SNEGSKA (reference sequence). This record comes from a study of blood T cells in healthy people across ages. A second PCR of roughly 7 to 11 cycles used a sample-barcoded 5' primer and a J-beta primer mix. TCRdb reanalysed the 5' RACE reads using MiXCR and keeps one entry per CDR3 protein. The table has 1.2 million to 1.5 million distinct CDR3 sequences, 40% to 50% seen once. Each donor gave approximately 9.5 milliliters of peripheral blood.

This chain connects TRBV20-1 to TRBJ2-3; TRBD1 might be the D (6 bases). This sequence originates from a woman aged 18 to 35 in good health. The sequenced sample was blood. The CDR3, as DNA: TGCAGTGCTAGACCCATCACAGGGCCCGGCACAGATACGCAGTATTTT. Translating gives CSARPITGPGTDTQYF.